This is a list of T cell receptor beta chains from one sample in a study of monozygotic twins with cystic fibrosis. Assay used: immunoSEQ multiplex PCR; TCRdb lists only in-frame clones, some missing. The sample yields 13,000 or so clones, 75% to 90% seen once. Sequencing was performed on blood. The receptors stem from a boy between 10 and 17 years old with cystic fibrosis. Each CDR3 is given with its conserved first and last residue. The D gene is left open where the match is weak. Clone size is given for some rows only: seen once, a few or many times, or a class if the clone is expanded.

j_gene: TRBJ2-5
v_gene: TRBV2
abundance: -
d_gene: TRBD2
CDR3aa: CASKLAGGQETQYF
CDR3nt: TGTGCCAGCAAACTAGCGGGGGGGCAAGAGACCCAGTACTTC

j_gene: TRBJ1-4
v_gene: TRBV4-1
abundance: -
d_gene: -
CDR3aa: CASSQTGLTREKLFF
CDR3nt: TGCGCCAGCAGCCAGACAGGCCTAACAAGGGAAAAACTGTTTTTT

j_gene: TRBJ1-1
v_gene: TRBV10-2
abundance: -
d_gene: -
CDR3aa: CASNPVGGPEAFF
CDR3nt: TGCGCCAGCAACCCCGTGGGGGGGCCAGAAGCTTTCTTT

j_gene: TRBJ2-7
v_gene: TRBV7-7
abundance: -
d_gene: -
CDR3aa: CASSLFEGHSYEQYF
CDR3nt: TGTGCTAGCAGCTTATTTGAAGGTCACTCCTACGAGCAGTACTTC

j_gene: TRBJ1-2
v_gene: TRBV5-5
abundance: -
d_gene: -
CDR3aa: CASTEPSLSVGYTF
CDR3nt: TGTGCCAGCACCGAACCGTCCCTGTCCGTTGGCTACACCTTC

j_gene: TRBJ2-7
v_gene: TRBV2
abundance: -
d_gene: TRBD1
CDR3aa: CATGGAQPSSYEQYF
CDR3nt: TGTGCCACAGGGGGAGCACAGCCGAGCTCCTACGAGCAGTACTTC

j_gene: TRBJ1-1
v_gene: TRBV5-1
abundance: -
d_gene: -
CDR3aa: CASSAGTLGTEAFF
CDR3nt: TGCGCCAGCAGCGCCGGGACCCTTGGCACTGAAGCTTTCTTT

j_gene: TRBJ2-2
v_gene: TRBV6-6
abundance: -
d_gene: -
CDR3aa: CASSYIAVLGELFF
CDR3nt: TGTGCCAGCAGTTACATTGCGGTTCTCGGGGAGCTGTTTTTT

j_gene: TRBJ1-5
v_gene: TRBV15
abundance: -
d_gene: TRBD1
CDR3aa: CATSPRPGRQGAQPQHF
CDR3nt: TGTGCCACCAGCCCGCGTCCGGGGCGGCAGGGGGCTCAGCCCCAGCATTTT

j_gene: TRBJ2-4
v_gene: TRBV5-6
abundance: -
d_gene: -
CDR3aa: CASSLTSALAKNIQYF
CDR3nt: TGTGCCAGCAGCTTGACTAGTGCCTTGGCCAAAAACATTCAGTACTTC

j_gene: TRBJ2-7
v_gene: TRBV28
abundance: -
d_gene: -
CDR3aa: CASTSSPLLRGRYEQYF
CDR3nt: TGTGCCAGCACCAGCTCCCCCCTACTTCGAGGGAGGTACGAGCAGTACTTC

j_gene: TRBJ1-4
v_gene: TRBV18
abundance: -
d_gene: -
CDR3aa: CASSPPVEEKLFF
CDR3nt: TGTGCCAGCTCACCACCGGTCGAAGAAAAACTGTTTTTT

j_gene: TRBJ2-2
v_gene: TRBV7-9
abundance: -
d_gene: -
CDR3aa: CASSHQSSLNTGELFF
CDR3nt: TGTGCCAGCAGCCACCAAAGCAGCTTAAACACCGGGGAGCTGTTTTTT

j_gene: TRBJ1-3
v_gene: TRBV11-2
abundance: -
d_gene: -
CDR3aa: CASTHLAAGRNTIYF
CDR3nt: TGTGCCAGTACGCATTTGGCGGCCGGGAGAAACACCATATATTTT

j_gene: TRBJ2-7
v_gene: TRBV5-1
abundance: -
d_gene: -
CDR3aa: CASSLEGTETYEQYF
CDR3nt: TGCGCCAGCAGCTTGGAGGGGACTGAAACCTACGAGCAGTACTTC

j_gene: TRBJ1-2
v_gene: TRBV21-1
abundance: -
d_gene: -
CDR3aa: CASSKVVRATYGYTF
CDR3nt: TGTGCCAGCAGCAAAGTGGTCAGGGCTACCTATGGCTACACCTTC

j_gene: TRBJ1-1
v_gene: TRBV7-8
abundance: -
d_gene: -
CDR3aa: CASSFTRGLNTEAFF
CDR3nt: TGTGCCAGCAGCTTTACTAGGGGGTTGAACACTGAAGCTTTCTTT

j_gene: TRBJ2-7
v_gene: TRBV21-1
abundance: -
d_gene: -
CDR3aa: CASSKAGLGYEQYF
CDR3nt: TGTGCCAGCAGCAAAGCGGGATTGGGCTACGAGCAGTACTTC

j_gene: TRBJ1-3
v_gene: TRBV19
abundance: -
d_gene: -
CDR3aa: CASSRKIPSGNTIYF
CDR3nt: TGTGCCAGTAGTCGGAAGATTCCTTCTGGAAACACCATATATTTT

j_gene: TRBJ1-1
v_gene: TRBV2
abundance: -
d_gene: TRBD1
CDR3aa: CAGQQGVSTEAFF
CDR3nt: TGTGCCGGCCAACAGGGGGTCAGCACTGAAGCTTTCTTT

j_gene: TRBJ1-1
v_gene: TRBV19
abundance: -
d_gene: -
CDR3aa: CASSPRNTEAFF
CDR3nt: TGTGCCAGTAGTCCCCGGAACACTGAAGCTTTCTTT

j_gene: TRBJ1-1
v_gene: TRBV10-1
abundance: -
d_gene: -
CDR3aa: CASSESQRTEAFF
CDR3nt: TGCGCCAGCAGTGAGTCCCAGAGGACTGAAGCTTTCTTT

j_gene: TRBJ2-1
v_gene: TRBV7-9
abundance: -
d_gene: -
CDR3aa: CASSLDQGRYNEQFF
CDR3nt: TGTGCCAGCAGCTTAGACCAGGGAAGATACAATGAGCAGTTCTTC

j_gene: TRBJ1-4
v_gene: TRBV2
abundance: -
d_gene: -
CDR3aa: CASSRANEKLFF
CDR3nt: TGTGCCAGCAGCAGGGCTAATGAAAAACTGTTTTTT

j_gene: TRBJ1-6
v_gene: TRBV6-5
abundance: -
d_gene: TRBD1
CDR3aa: CASSYKGQGIGSPLHF
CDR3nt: TGTGCCAGCAGTTACAAGGGACAGGGAATAGGTTCACCCCTCCACTTT

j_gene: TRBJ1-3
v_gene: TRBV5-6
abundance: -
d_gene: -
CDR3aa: CASSLGPLTGNTIYF
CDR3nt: TGTGCCAGCAGCTTGGGGCCACTGACCGGAAACACCATATATTTT

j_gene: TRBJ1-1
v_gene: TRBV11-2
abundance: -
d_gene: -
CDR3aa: CASRRQENTEAFF
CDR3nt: TGTGCCAGCAGACGTCAGGAGAACACTGAAGCTTTCTTT

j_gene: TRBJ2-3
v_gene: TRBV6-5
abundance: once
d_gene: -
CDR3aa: CASTRRTSTDTQYF
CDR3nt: TGTGCCAGCACACGCCGGACTAGCACAGATACGCAGTATTTT

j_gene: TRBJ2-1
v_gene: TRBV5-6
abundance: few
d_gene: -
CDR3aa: CASSWGEARDEQFF
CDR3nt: TGTGCCAGCAGCTGGGGTGAGGCTCGGGATGAGCAGTTCTTC

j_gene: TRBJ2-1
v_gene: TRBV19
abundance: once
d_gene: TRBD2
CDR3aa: CASSIPGGFRNEQFF
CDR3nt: TGTGCCAGTAGTATACCGGGGGGTTTTCGAAATGAGCAGTTCTTC

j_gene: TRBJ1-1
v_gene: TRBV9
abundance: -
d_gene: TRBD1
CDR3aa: CASSVEPGGTEAFF
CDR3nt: TGTGCCAGCAGCGTAGAGCCAGGGGGCACTGAAGCTTTCTTT

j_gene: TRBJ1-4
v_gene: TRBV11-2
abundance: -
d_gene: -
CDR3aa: CASSSPSDGGEKLFF
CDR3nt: TGTGCCAGCAGCTCGCCCTCAGACGGCGGGGAAAAACTGTTTTTT

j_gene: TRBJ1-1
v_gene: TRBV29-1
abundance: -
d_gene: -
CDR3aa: CSVVVGTEAFF
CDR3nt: TGCAGCGTTGTAGTGGGAACTGAAGCTTTCTTT

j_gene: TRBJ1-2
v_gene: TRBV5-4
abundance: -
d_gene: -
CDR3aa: CASSPAGLGYGYTF
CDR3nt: TGTGCCAGCAGCCCCGCCGGATTGGGCTATGGCTACACCTTC

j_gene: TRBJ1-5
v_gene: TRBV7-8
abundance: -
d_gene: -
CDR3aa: CASSLLSGITSNQPQHF
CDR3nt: TGTGCCAGCAGCTTATTATCGGGGATCACTAGCAATCAGCCCCAGCATTTT

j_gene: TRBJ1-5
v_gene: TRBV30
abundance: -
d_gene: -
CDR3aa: CAWSVDRNQPQHF
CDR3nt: TGTGCCTGGAGTGTGGATCGCAATCAGCCCCAGCATTTT

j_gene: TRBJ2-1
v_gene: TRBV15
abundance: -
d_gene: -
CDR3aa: CATSNPQGGLNEQFF
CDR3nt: TGTGCCACCAGCAACCCTCAGGGGGGTCTTAATGAGCAGTTCTTC

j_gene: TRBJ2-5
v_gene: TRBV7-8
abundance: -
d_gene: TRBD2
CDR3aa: CASRLEWGGARGETQYF
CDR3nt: TGTGCCAGCAGACTAGAGTGGGGCGGCGCGCGGGGGGAGACCCAGTACTTC

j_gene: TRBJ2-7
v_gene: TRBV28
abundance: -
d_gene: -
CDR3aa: CASRVRGPYEQYF
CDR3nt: TGTGCCAGCAGGGTCAGGGGACCCTACGAGCAGTACTTC